This T cell receptor (beta chain) comes out of a study of blood T cell repertoires in COVID-19. Turning to the study itself: Collection of acute and convalescent COVID-19 samples took place in the United States, Italy and Spain. PBMCs, B-cell-depleted T cells, or T cells provided the cDNA or gDNA that made up the material.

How the authors handled the data: Nucleated cell number was recorded as an estimate derived from reference gene primer amplification. Sequencing used immunoSEQ multiplex PCR; TCRdb keeps in-frame clones, though not all of them. V and J calls and clone size are those listed in that table; D and trimming were worked out from the DNA. The data show about 160,000 clones, approximately 80% seen once. Per germline, CDR1 MDHEN and CDR2 SYDVKM. The J segment lost 4 bases and the V segment lost 5 bases, leaving 7 bases of the junction unmatched. The CDR3 is 15 residues long. Material for sequencing was peripheral blood. This chain joins TRBV28 and TRBJ1-5, with 8 positions matching TRBD1. This TCR was sampled from a woman at least 80 years old with acute or convalescent COVID-19. The CDR3 DNA sequence: TGTGCCAGCAGTCCTCAAACAGGGGGGAATCAGCCCCAGCATTTT. Encoded protein: CASSPQTGGNQPQHF.